The clone carrying this T cell receptor (beta chain) was counted only a few times. This sample's TCRbeta library carried unique molecular identifier barcodes. TCRdb re-derived calls from the PCR reads in MiXCR, one entry per CDR3 protein. The table has about 540,000 distinct CDR3 sequences, about a sixth seen once. The data are from a study of T-cell reconstitution after alpha-beta-depleted transplantation in children. The junction had 4 bases not matched to a gene; V was cut back by 1 base and J by 4 bases. This CDR3 comprises 14 residues. Germline assignment: CDR1 DFQATT and CDR2 SNEGSKA (reference sequence).

This chain joins TRBV20-1 and TRBJ2-5; 9 bases are a match to TRBD1. The receptor comes from a human donor who donated a stem cell graft to a child with acute lymphoblastic leukemia. This material consisted of PBMCs from the stem cell graft donor, taken from the stem cell graft. CDR3 nucleotides: TGCAGTGCTAGAGTGGGACAGGGCGGAGAGACCCAGTACTTC. Encoded protein: CSARVGQGGETQYF.